These T cell receptor beta chains were read from a single sample in a study of shared clonotypes between healthy human individuals. Profiled with immunoSEQ multiplex PCR; TCRdb holds only in-frame clones, not every one. The data hold 2 million to 2.5 million clones, with approximately 93% observed a single time. Material: naive CD4+ T cells from PBMCs. All receptors come from a man aged 18 to 30 in good health. Some clones in this sample may be carry-over from other donors' samples. Each CDR3 is given with its conserved first and last residue. D genes are given only for firm matches. The listing skips clone size in some rows; elsewhere it reads once, few, many or a size class.

D	size	V	J	DNA	CDR3
TRBD1	NA	TRBV10-3	TRBJ1-5	TGTGCCATCAGTGAGAACAGGGGGACGGAGCAGCCCCAGCATTTT	CAISENRGTEQPQHF
TRBD2	NA	TRBV6-5	TRBJ2-7	TGTGCCAGCAGACCTGGCCCAGCGGGAGGCTACGAGCAGTACTTC	CASRPGPAGGYEQYF
TRBD2	NA	TRBV5-1	TRBJ2-3	TGCGCCAGCAGCTTGGGACTAGCGGGAGGGCTCGATACGCAGTATTTT	CASSLGLAGGLDTQYF
NA	NA	TRBV5-1	TRBJ1-2	TGCGCCAGCAGCTTGGCCCCAGGGCAAGGCTACACCTTC	CASSLAPGQGYTF
TRBD1	few	TRBV28	TRBJ1-3	TGTGCCAGCAGTTCGGGACAGATCTCTGGAAACACCATATATTTT	CASSSGQISGNTIYF
NA	NA	TRBV19	TRBJ1-1	TGTGCCAGTAGTAGCCCGTCGGGGGGTGTACGGACTGAAGCTTTCTTT	CASSSPSGGVRTEAFF
NA	NA	TRBV11-1	TRBJ1-3	TGTGCCAGCAGCTTATTCCCAGGGTCCTCTGGAAACACCATATATTTT	CASSLFPGSSGNTIYF
NA	NA	TRBV15	TRBJ1-5	TGTGCCACCAGCACACGACTGGTAGGGCCCAATCAGCCCCAGCATTTT	CATSTRLVGPNQPQHF
NA	once	TRBV19	TRBJ2-1	TGTGCCAGTAGTATCCGGTGGCAGAACAATGAGCAGTTCTTC	CASSIRWQNNEQFF
TRBD2	NA	TRBV9	TRBJ2-2	TGTGCCAGCAGCGCAAGTGGCGGGAGGAGCACCGGGGAGCTGTTTTTT	CASSASGGRSTGELFF
NA	NA	TRBV15	TRBJ2-5	TGTGCCACCAGAGGCAGTAAAGAGACCCAGTACTTC	CATRGSKETQYF
NA	NA	TRBV20-1	TRBJ2-7	TGCAGTGCTCCTCGGATCGGCGAGCAGTACTTC	CSAPRIGEQYF
NA	NA	TRBV7-3	TRBJ2-2	TGTGCCAGCAGCCGGAGGACCGGGGAGCTGTTTTTT	CASSRRTGELFF
NA	NA	TRBV7-2	TRBJ2-5	TGTGCCAGCAGCGCCGAAACAGGGCTCCAAGAGACCCAGTACTTC	CASSAETGLQETQYF
NA	NA	TRBV5-4	TRBJ2-1	TGTGCCAGCAGCTTGGATCCGGGCTCCTACAATGAGCAGTTCTTC	CASSLDPGSYNEQFF
NA	NA	TRBV7-2	TRBJ1-4	TGTGCCAGCAGCATACAGCGTACTAATGAAAAACTGTTTTTT	CASSIQRTNEKLFF
NA	NA	TRBV9	TRBJ2-6	TGTGCCAGCAGCGTAGACGGGGGCTCTGGGGCCAACGTCCTGACTTTC	CASSVDGGSGANVLTF
NA	NA	TRBV7-9	TRBJ1-5	TGTGCCAGCAGCATGACAGATAATCAGCCCCAGCATTTT	CASSMTDNQPQHF
NA	few	TRBV29-1	TRBJ1-5	TGCAGCGTTGGTAGAGGCAATCAGCCCCAGCATTTT	CSVGRGNQPQHF
NA	NA	TRBV13	TRBJ2-7	TGTGCCAGCAGCCGAAGGACAGCGAGCTACGAGCAGTACTTC	CASSRRTASYEQYF
TRBD2	NA	TRBV9	TRBJ2-1	TGTGCCAGCAGTCCAACAGGGTGGGGACTAGCGGGAGGCAACAATGAGCAGTTCTTC	CASSPTGWGLAGGNNEQFF
NA	NA	TRBV7-9	TRBJ2-7	TGTGCCAGCAGCTTAGTCGCCCAATACGAGCAGTACTTC	CASSLVAQYEQYF
NA	few	TRBV4-1	TRBJ1-5	TGCGCCAGCAGCCGAAGGGCGGACAATAGCAATCAGCCCCAGCATTTT	CASSRRADNSNQPQHF
TRBD1	NA	TRBV5-1	TRBJ2-2	TGCGCCAGCAGTGCAGGGACAGGGGACACCGGGGAGCTGTTTTTT	CASSAGTGDTGELFF
TRBD1	once	TRBV7-2	TRBJ1-1	TGTGCCAGCAGCTTAGCCGGGACAGCCAGGACTGAAGCTTTCTTT	CASSLAGTARTEAFF
NA	NA	TRBV5-1	TRBJ2-7	TGCGCCAGCAGCTTGGCCACCCCCTACGAGCAGTACTTC	CASSLATPYEQYF
TRBD1	NA	TRBV2	TRBJ2-2	TGTGCCAGCAGTGAAGTGTCAGGGGGCACCGGGGAGCTGTTTTTT	CASSEVSGGTGELFF
NA	NA	TRBV6-1	TRBJ1-1	TGTGCCGCTTCTGATTTTGGGGAAGCTTTCTTT	CAASDFGEAFF
TRBD1	once	TRBV30	TRBJ2-7	TGTGCCTGGAGTGTGGGACAGCTCTACGAGCAGTACTTC	CAWSVGQLYEQYF
TRBD2	once	TRBV7-2	TRBJ2-4	TGTGCCAGCAGCGTATCCGGGACTAGCGGCCAAAACATTCAGTACTTC	CASSVSGTSGQNIQYF
TRBD1	NA	TRBV6-6	TRBJ1-6	TGTGCCAGCAGTCACAGGGGACAAAGCCATTCACCCCTCCACTTT	CASSHRGQSHSPLHF
TRBD1	NA	TRBV27	TRBJ2-4	TGTGCCAGCAGTCCAACCAGGGGGAAAAACATTCAGTACTTC	CASSPTRGKNIQYF
NA	NA	TRBV20-1	TRBJ1-5	TGCACTAAGCTTCATCCGCCCCAGCATTTT	CTKLHPPQHF
NA	NA	TRBV19	TRBJ1-2	TGTGCCAGTAGTATCGACAGCATTACTAACTATGGCTACACCTTC	CASSIDSITNYGYTF
TRBD2	NA	TRBV29-1	TRBJ2-5	TGCAGCGTGAGGTTAAGCGGGAGGGAGACCCAGTACTTC	CSVRLSGRETQYF
TRBD1	NA	TRBV4-3	TRBJ2-1	TGCGCCAGCAGCCAATCCCCTAGGGGACAGGGGCACTACAATGAGCAGTTCTTC	CASSQSPRGQGHYNEQFF
NA	once	TRBV11-2	TRBJ1-5	TGTGCCAGCAGCTTAAGACTTGGGGGGCCCCAGCATTTT	CASSLRLGGPQHF
TRBD2	NA	TRBV5-4	TRBJ2-1	TGTGCCAGCAGCTTGGATGGACTAGCGGGAGTCGGGGAGCAGTTCTTC	CASSLDGLAGVGEQFF
TRBD2	NA	TRBV11-2	TRBJ2-3	TGTGCCAGCAGCGGACTAGCGGGGAGCACAGATACGCAGTATTTT	CASSGLAGSTDTQYF
NA	NA	TRBV28	TRBJ2-7	TGTGCCAGCAGTTTATCACTGTCCTACGAGCAGTACTTC	CASSLSLSYEQYF
NA	NA	TRBV11-2	TRBJ2-5	TGTGCCAGCAGCGGCGTAGGAGGAGGGCAAGAGACCCAGTACTTC	CASSGVGGGQETQYF
NA	NA	TRBV5-1	TRBJ2-1	TGCGCCAGCAGTTCGGGAAGTACGTACAATGAGCAGTTCTTC	CASSSGSTYNEQFF
NA	NA	TRBV7-8	TRBJ1-3	TGTGCCAGCAGCTCCCTCACAGGGATTGGAAACACCATATATTTT	CASSSLTGIGNTIYF
NA	NA	TRBV4-2	TRBJ2-5	TGTGCCAGCAGCCAAGAGGGCCCGGGGGCCAGGCAAGAGACCCAGTACTTC	CASSQEGPGARQETQYF
NA	NA	TRBV6-5	TRBJ2-5	TGTGCCAGCAGCCCCCCATCAGGGGAACCTCAGGTGCAGTACTTC	CASSPPSGEPQVQYF
NA	NA	TRBV4-1	TRBJ1-3	TGCGCCAGCAGCCAAGTGTTAGTAAAGAAGGAGCGAAACACCATATATTTT	CASSQVLVKKERNTIYF
TRBD2	once	TRBV10-3	TRBJ2-5	TGTGCCATCGGGCAGCGGGAGTTTGATTCGGGGGAGACCCAGTACTTC	CAIGQREFDSGETQYF
TRBD2	once	TRBV10-3	TRBJ2-1	TGTGCCATCAGCGGGACTAGCGGGAGGGCCGGAAATGAGCAGTTCTTC	CAISGTSGRAGNEQFF
NA	NA	TRBV19	TRBJ2-1	TGTGCCAGTAGTATGCTAGGCAGGGGTTTTGTTGGCGATGAGCAGTTCTTC	CASSMLGRGFVGDEQFF
TRBD1	NA	TRBV2	TRBJ1-5	TGTGCCAGCAGATGGGACAGAAACAATCAGCCCCAGCATTTT	CASRWDRNNQPQHF
TRBD2	NA	TRBV6-1	TRBJ2-5	TGTGCCAGCAGTGGGAGGTTCGGGACTATCCAAGAGACCCAGTACTTC	CASSGRFGTIQETQYF
NA	NA	TRBV9	TRBJ2-3	TGTGCCAGCAGCGTAAAGGTTAATAGTGGGTTAACAGATACGCAGTATTTT	CASSVKVNSGLTDTQYF
TRBD1	NA	TRBV9	TRBJ1-1	TGTGCCAGCAGCGTAGCTGCAGGGGGGCCTGAAGCTTTCTTT	CASSVAAGGPEAFF
NA	once	TRBV27	TRBJ2-7	TGTGCCAGCAGTCTTAAGGGGTCCTACGAGCAGTACTTC	CASSLKGSYEQYF